The present TCR beta chain was sequenced within a study of vaccination effects on CD4 cells after COVID-19. CDR3 length equals 14 residues. Trimming pared 4 bases from V and 2 bases from J, leaving 12 bases between. CDR1 and CDR2 from the germline V gene are SGDLS and YYNGEE. The ViraFEST assay expanded antigen-specific CD4+ T cells with viral peptide pools before sequencing. Following a roughly 11-day culture, CD4+ T cells were purified. Two-dose BNT162b2 or mRNA-1273 vaccination was given to participants. With respect to this clone: Its target is unknown.

TCRdb keeps only in-frame clones here, not all; method: immunoSEQ multiplex PCR. Of fewer than 90,000 clones in the sample, around 77% are singletons; the top ten hold around 1.1%. This clonotype was obtained from a human donor who received a COVID-19 vaccine. V gene TRBV9 combines with J gene TRBJ1-1; D is ambiguous. This specimen was CD4+ T cells from PBMCs cultured with HCoV-OC43 spike peptides, taken after COVID-19 vaccination. Subset in this sample: HCoV-OC43 spike overlapping peptide pool stimulation. The CDR3 here is CASSPQGFNTEAFF. CDR3 in DNA: TGTGCCAGCAGCCCACAAGGTTTCAACACTGAAGCTTTCTTT. Full variable domain (remainder filled in from reference TRBV9 and TRBJ1-1): DSGVTQTPKHLITATGQRVTLRCSPRSGDLSVYWYQQSLDQGLQFLIQYYNGEERAKGNILERFSAQQFPDLHSELNLSSLELGDSALYFCASSPQGFNTEAFFGQGTRLTVV.